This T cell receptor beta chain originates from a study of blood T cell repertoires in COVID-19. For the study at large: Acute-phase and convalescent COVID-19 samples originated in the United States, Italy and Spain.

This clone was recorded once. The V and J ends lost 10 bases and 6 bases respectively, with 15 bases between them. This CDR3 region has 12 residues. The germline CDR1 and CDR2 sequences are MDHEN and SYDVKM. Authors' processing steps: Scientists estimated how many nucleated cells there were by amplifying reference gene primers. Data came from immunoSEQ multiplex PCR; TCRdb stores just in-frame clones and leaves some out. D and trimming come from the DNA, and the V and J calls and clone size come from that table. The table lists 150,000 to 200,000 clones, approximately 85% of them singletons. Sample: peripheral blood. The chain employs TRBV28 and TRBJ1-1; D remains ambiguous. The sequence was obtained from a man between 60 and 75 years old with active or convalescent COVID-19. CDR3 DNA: TGTGCCACAACGGCCGGGGTGCCTGAAGCTTTCTTT. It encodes CATTAGVPEAFF. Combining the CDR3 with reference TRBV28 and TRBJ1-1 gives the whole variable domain DVKVTQSSRYLVKRTGEKVFLECVQDMDHENMFWYRQDPGLGLRLIYFSYDVKMKEKGDIPEGYSVSREKKERFSLILESASTNQTSMYLCATTAGVPEAFFGQGTRLTVV.